What follows are 21 T cell receptor beta chains derived from one specimen sequenced in a study of PD-1 blockade in classical Hodgkin lymphoma. Here immunoSEQ multiplex PCR was the method, and the copy in TCRdb shows in-frame clones only, minus some. The table lists around 6,700 clones, more than 60% of them singletons. In every patient, relapse followed autologous stem cell transplantation, while exposure to brentuximab vedotin differed. The sample in question was peripheral blood mononuclear cells (PBMCs), obtained at baseline. The origin of the receptors is a human donor with classical Hodgkin lymphoma.

This sequence joins TRBV6-1 and TRBJ1-2; maybe TRBD1 (5 bases). Per the germline V gene, CDR1 is MNHNS and CDR2 is SASEGT. Trimming took 8 bases from V and 8 from J, leaving 12 bases between them. CDR3 length: 11 residues. The CDR3 coding sequence is TGTGCCAGCGTGGGGCCAAGGGGCTACACCTTC. Protein product: CASVGPRGYTF.

This sequence joins TRBV15 and TRBJ1-2; 8 nucleotides agree with TRBD1. The CDR3 runs to 13 residues. Germline CDR1 LNHNV, CDR2 YYDKDF (reference sequence). V lost 0 bases, J lost 8 bases, and 2 bases stayed unmatched. CDR3 DNA: TGTGCCACCAGCAGAGATGGACAGGGCGGCTACACCTTC. Its translation: CATSRDGQGGYTF.

The chain recombines TRBV12-5 with TRBJ1-1; no clear D gene. CDR3 size: 12 residues. Germline V gene lookup returns CDR1 LGHNT and CDR2 FRNRAP. V lost 6 bases and J lost 7, with 12 bases in between. CDR3 amino acids: CASGSSGYEAFF. The CDR3 DNA reads TGTGCTAGTGGCTCTAGCGGCTATGAAGCTTTCTTT.

The genes are TRBV2 and TRBJ2-7; D is uncertain. CDR1 and CDR2 (germline): SNHLY, FYNNEI. V lost 8 bases and J lost 2, with 10 bases in between. CDR3 length: 12 residues. The CDR3 reads CASGETAYEQYF. For the CDR3, the DNA is TGTGCCAGCGGAGAGACGGCCTACGAGCAGTACTTC. The variable domain in full, completed from reference TRBV2 and TRBJ2-7, reads EPEVTQTPSHQVTQMGQEVILRCVPISNHLYFYWYRQILGQKVEFLVSFYNNEISEKSEIFDDQFSVERPDGSNFTLKIRSTKLEDSAMYFCASGETAYEQYFGPGTRLTVT.

The chain is built from TRBV30 and TRBJ1-1; D unclear. Germline V CDR1 and CDR2: GTSNPN, SVGIG (reference sequence). Trimming removed 4 bases from V and 10 bases from J, with 16 bases in between. The CDR3 loop spans 12 amino acids. CDR3 residues: CAWTTTLEAAFF. Here the CDR3 DNA reads TGTGCCTGGACCACCACCCTCGAGGCAGCTTTCTTT.

V and J are TRBV4-1 and TRBJ2-2; D is ambiguous. The CDR3 extends over 18 amino acids. Germline V lookup: CDR1 MGHRA, CDR2 YSYEKL. With 0 bases removed from V and 6 bases from J, the gap between germline ends came to 20 bases. In nucleotides, the CDR3 is TGCGCCAGCAGCCAAGAATCTAGGGTAGCCCACTACCCCGGGGAGCTGTTTTTT. The encoded protein is CASSQESRVAHYPGELFF.

The J gene is TRBJ1-6, the V gene TRBV6-6; 8 bases are shared with TRBD1. Germline V gene data show CDR1 as MNHNY and CDR2 as SVGAGI (reference sequence). The CDR3 covers 14 residues. The V and J ends lost 10 bases and 6 bases, in that order; junction bases with no gene match: 8. CDR3 residues: CAIRPGGVNSPLHF. The CDR3 nucleotides read TGTGCCATTCGTCCAGGGGGCGTTAATTCACCCCTCCACTTT.

This clone has a single count. The J gene is TRBJ1-5, the V gene TRBV10-3; the match to TRBD1 covers 11 bases. Germline lookup yields CDR1 ENHRY and CDR2 SYGVKD. Losses at the gene ends were 10 bases for V and 1 base for J; bases not matched to a gene: 6. The CDR3 has 15 amino acids. The CDR3 nucleotides are TGTGCCAGCCGCGGGACAGGGGGGAGCAATCAGCCCCAGCATTTT. Its protein is CASRGTGGSNQPQHF.

The chain recombines TRBV7-9 with TRBJ2-7; D is ambiguous. The CDR3 is 13 amino acids. CDR1 SEHNR and CDR2 FQNEAQ come from the germline V gene (reference sequence). Trimming left V 3 bases short and J 4 bases short, with 10 bases between. The CDR3 sequence is CASSLGTTYEQYF. The CDR3, as DNA: TGTGCCAGCAGCTTGGGCACAACGTACGAGCAGTACTTC. The entire variable domain, with the rest obtained from reference TRBV7-9 and TRBJ2-7, is as follows: DTGVSQNPRHKITKRGQNVTFRCDPISEHNRLYWYRQTLGQGPEFLTYFQNEAQLEKSRLLSDRFSAERPKGSFSTLEIQRTEQGDSAMYLCASSLGTTYEQYFGPGTRLTVT.

The rearrangement links TRBV19 to TRBJ1-5; 9 bases are a match to TRBD1. The V gene end was trimmed by 5 bases and the J gene end by 0 bases; junction bases not matched to a gene: 8. The CDR3 length is 17 residues. Germline loops: CDR1 LNHDA, CDR2 SQIVND (reference sequence). The CDR3 DNA reads as TGTGCCAGTAGTGTCCTGACAGGGGGTTATAGCAATCAGCCCCAGCATTTT. Translated, it gives CASSVLTGGYSNQPQHF.

This clone came up a few times. This chain connects TRBV4-3 to TRBJ2-7, with TRBD2 identical over 10 bases. V trimming: 0 bases; J trimming: 3 bases; junction bases outside the gene matches: 8. CDR1 is LGHNA, CDR2 YSLEER, per germline. The CDR3 loop spans 17 amino acids. The CDR3 reads CASSQDPPTSGFYEQYF. CDR3 in DNA: TGCGCCAGCAGCCAAGATCCCCCGACTAGCGGGTTCTACGAGCAGTACTTC.

V usage is TRBV6-6 and J usage is TRBJ2-1; no reliable D call. V dropped 3 bases and J dropped 5 bases, with 8 bases sitting between them. The CDR3 spans 13 residues. From germline, CDR1 is MNHNY and CDR2 SVGAGI (reference sequence). The CDR3 region has the DNA TGTGCCAGCAGTTATGGTCTCAACAATGAGCAGTTCTTC. Its protein product is CASSYGLNNEQFF.

There are a few counts of this clone. The chain links TRBV6-1 to TRBJ2-7; D ambiguous. CDR3 length: 12 amino acids. Germline loops: CDR1 MNHNS, CDR2 SASEGT. Trimming left V 2 bases short and J 2 bases short, with 4 bases between. CDR3 nucleotides: TGTGCCAGCAGTGAAACCCCCTACGAGCAGTACTTC. Its protein product is CASSETPYEQYF.

The chain carries TRBV6-5 and TRBJ2-3; weak D call: TRBD1 (7 bases). The CDR3 has 15 amino acids. Germline V lookup: CDR1 MNHEY, CDR2 SVGAGI. V lost 6 bases to trimming and J lost 4 bases, with 17 bases between them. The CDR3 DNA sequence: TGTGCCAGCAGGACCTTTACAGGGGACTCAGATACGCAGTATTTT. It translates to CASRTFTGDSDTQYF.

The V gene is TRBV9, the J gene TRBJ2-1; 10 nucleotides match TRBD2. This CDR3 is built from 15 residues. Germline trimming cut 1 base from V and 5 bases from J; bases unmatched to any gene: 3. Germline V gene data show CDR1 as SGDLS and CDR2 as YYNGEE. The CDR3 here is CASSVMLAGDNEQFF. CDR3 sequence (DNA): TGTGCCAGCAGCGTAATGCTAGCGGGAGACAATGAGCAGTTCTTC.

This chain connects TRBV6-5 to TRBJ2-3, with D perhaps TRBD1 or TRBD2 (5 bases each). The germline gives CDR1 MNHEY, CDR2 SVGAGI. V dropped 5 bases and J dropped 5 bases, with 14 bases sitting between them. The CDR3 loop spans 14 amino acids. CDR3 nucleotide sequence: TGTGCCAGCAGTGTCAGGGACGGGGAAGATACGCAGTATTTT. This sequence encodes CASSVRDGEDTQYF.

In its sample, this clone was seen once. This chain connects TRBV14 to TRBJ1-1, with 10 bases fitting TRBD1. From germline, CDR1 is SGHDN and CDR2 FVKESK. This CDR3 region has 15 residues. V shed 3 bases, J shed 1 base, and the junction held 2 bases outside the gene matches. This chain's CDR3 is CASSQGQGRNTEAFF. CDR3 in DNA: TGTGCCAGCAGCCAGGGACAGGGGAGGAACACTGAAGCTTTCTTT.

This chain joins TRBV11-2 and TRBJ2-7; 10 bases match TRBD1. The CDR3 totals 14 residues. The germline gives CDR1 SGHAT, CDR2 FQNNGV. J lost 1 base, V lost 5 bases, and 2 bases had no gene match. The CDR3 sequence: CASSRDRGSYEQYF. CDR3 sequence (DNA): TGTGCCAGCAGCCGGGACAGGGGATCCTACGAGCAGTACTTC.

The chain recombines TRBV15 with TRBJ2-7; the D gene is possibly TRBD2 (5 bases). The germline V gene encodes CDR1 LNHNV and CDR2 YYDKDF (reference sequence). There are 14 residues in the CDR3. The V and J ends lost 0 bases and 4 bases respectively, with 10 bases between them. In DNA form, the CDR3 reads TGTGCCACCAGCAGAGAGGGCAGCGGATACGAGCAGTACTTC. This codes for CATSREGSGYEQYF.

The chain combines TRBV5-1 with TRBJ1-5; the D is unclear. The V and J ends lost 2 bases and 0 bases respectively, with 9 bases between them. This CDR3 is built from 15 residues. CDR1 is SGHRS, CDR2 YFSETQ, per germline. CDR3 coding DNA: TGCGCCAGCAGCTTCCTCGGGGATAGCAATCAGCCCCAGCATTTT. It encodes CASSFLGDSNQPQHF. Full variable domain (remainder filled in from reference TRBV5-1 and TRBJ1-5): KAGVTQTPRYLIKTRGQQVTLSCSPISGHRSVSWYQQTPGQGLQFLFEYFSETQRNKGNFPGRFSGRQFSNSRSEMNVSTLELGDSALYLCASSFLGDSNQPQHFGDGTRLSIL.

The chain links TRBV19 to TRBJ2-1; no clear D gene. Trimming pared 3 bases from V and 5 bases from J, leaving 8 bases between. The germline CDR1 and CDR2 sequences are LNHDA and SQIVND (reference sequence). The CDR3 has 13 residues. As DNA, the CDR3 is TGTGCCAGTAGTATCGGTATTAACAATGAGCAGTTCTTC. Its protein is CASSIGINNEQFF.